This T cell receptor (beta chain) was observed in a study of T cells in severe cutaneous drug reactions. As for the study in general: A European registry, Taiwan and Thailand supplied patients during about 2010 to 2019. Enrolled patients had probable or definite SJS/TEN or DRESS per RegiSCAR.

The CDR3 has 13 amino acids. CDR1 is DFQATT, CDR2 SNEGSKA, per germline (reference sequence). A remark on this clonotype: The antigen remains unidentified.

Sequenced patients had Stevens-Johnson syndrome or toxic epidermal necrolysis caused by carbamazepine. TCR subtype-specific primers in iRepertoire multiplex PCR prepared libraries for bulk and single-cell sequencing. TCRdb re-called the multiplex PCR reads and shows each CDR3 protein once, DNA omitted. In all, the sample yields 9,500 to 11,000 distinct CDR3 sequences. Study-wide results and caveats: Blister cells averaged around 31% and PBMC about 5% TRBV12-4 in carbamazepine-induced Stevens-Johnson syndrome or toxic epidermal necrolysis patients. One public TCRbeta CDR3 appeared in all seven blister samples, averaging roughly 15%.

The gene calls are TRBV20-1 and TRBJ1-1; TCRdb returns TRBD1, unconfirmable since there is no DNA. The specimen was cells from a skin blister. The receptor's source is a human donor with Stevens-Johnson syndrome, a severe cutaneous drug reaction. Here the CDR3 reads CSARGGRGTEAFF.